This TCR beta chain was observed in a study of molecular identifiers for immune sequencing clone quantification. Germline V lookup: CDR1 SNHLY, CDR2 FYNNEI. The CDR3 is made up of 15 amino acids. Trimming shortened V by 7 bases and J by 7 bases, and 17 bases separated the two germline ends. TCRdb fed the PCR reads into MiXCR, producing one record per CDR3 protein. This sample has around 89,000 distinct CDR3 sequences, with around 19% found just once. This clonotype was found many times. Naive CD8 library inputs spanned about 17,000 to 1,000,000 sorted cells and 10%, 30% or 50% RNA. The sequencing input was naive CD8+ T cells from blood, with Jurkat cell RNA spiked in. Subset defined: FACS-sorted CD8+CD4-CCR7+CD45RA+ naive T cells. This clonotype was sampled from a human donor in good health. Some libraries in this study had Jurkat cell RNA spiked in. This sequence joins TRBV2 and TRBJ1-6; D uncertain. The CDR3 nucleotides read TGTGCCAGCACACGGACCCTCGAACGGAATTCACCCCTCCACTTT. It yields the protein CASTRTLERNSPLHF.